The rows below give T cell receptor beta chains drawn from one sample of a study of cytomegalovirus exposure and HLA in healthy donors. The method was immunoSEQ multiplex PCR; TCRdb's version includes in-frame clones alone and lacks a portion of them. Among roughly 150,000 clones listed, almost 80% were seen once. Sequencing was performed on PBMCs. The receptor source for this set is a male donor in good health and CMV-seronegative. The CDR3 runs from the conserved cysteine through the conserved F or W. A D gene is named only where the DNA matches it firmly. A row's size may be missing; if present it is once, few, many or a size class.

TRBJ2-3,TRBV2,-,17,-,CASRAISGPGVPDTQYF,TGTGCCAGCAGGGCCATTTCGGGACCGGGGGTCCCGGATACGCAGTATTTT
TRBJ1-5,TRBV19,-,15,-,CASSIMGGGNQPQHF,TGTGCCAGTAGTATAATGGGAGGGGGGAATCAGCCCCAGCATTTT
TRBJ2-7,TRBV7-2,few,14,TRBD1,CASSLSGQAYEQYF,TGTGCCAGCAGCTTATCGGGACAGGCCTACGAGCAGTACTTC
TRBJ1-1,TRBV9,few,14,-,CASSEGGDYTEAFF,TGTGCCAGCAGCGAGGGGGGGGACTACACTGAAGCTTTCTTT
TRBJ2-5,TRBV10-1,-,17,TRBD1,CASSETTQGAQGETQYF,TGCGCCAGCAGTGAGACAACACAGGGGGCGCAGGGAGAGACCCAGTACTTC
TRBJ1-1,TRBV5-1,-,14,TRBD1,CASSLGQGHTEAFF,TGCGCCAGCAGCCTCGGACAGGGTCACACTGAAGCTTTCTTT
TRBJ1-1,TRBV7-3,-,14,TRBD1,CASSLTGGQGEAFF,TGTGCCAGCAGCTTAACGGGGGGACAGGGAGAAGCTTTCTTT
TRBJ1-5,TRBV28,-,20,TRBD1,CASSFSATGGAYNSNQPQHF,TGTGCCAGCAGTTTTTCGGCCACAGGGGGGGCCTATAATAGCAATCAGCCCCAGCATTTT
TRBJ2-7,TRBV5-4,once,14,TRBD1,CASRDRDRGYEQYF,TGTGCCAGCAGGGACCGGGACAGGGGCTACGAGCAGTACTTC
TRBJ2-1,TRBV6-6,-,13,-,CASSYQTGLEQFF,TGTGCCAGCAGTTACCAAACTGGGCTTGAGCAGTTCTTC
TRBJ2-7,TRBV11-2,-,13,-,CASSLRYGSEQYF,TGTGCCAGCAGCCTGAGGTATGGGAGCGAGCAGTACTTC